This T cell receptor (beta chain) is from a study of cytomegalovirus exposure and HLA in healthy donors. The PCR contained 60 Vbeta and 13 Jbeta primers. Using immunoSEQ multiplex PCR, the repertoire was profiled, and TCRdb retains in-frame clones only, with some absent. Counted here are over 70,000 clones, 80% occurring once; the ten biggest clones make up roughly 32%. This CDR3 comprises 14 residues. Trimming cost V 10 bases and J 4 bases; bases outside gene matches: 10. The germline V gene encodes CDR1 ENHRY and CDR2 SYGVKD. Sequencing input: PBMCs. The clonotype comes from a middle-aged man in good health and CMV-seropositive. The J gene is TRBJ2-3, the V gene TRBV10-3; TRBD2 agrees at 8 bases. The CDR3 loop is CATVSGSGADTQYF. The DNA of the CDR3 is TGTGCCACCGTAAGCGGGAGTGGCGCAGATACGCAGTATTTT.